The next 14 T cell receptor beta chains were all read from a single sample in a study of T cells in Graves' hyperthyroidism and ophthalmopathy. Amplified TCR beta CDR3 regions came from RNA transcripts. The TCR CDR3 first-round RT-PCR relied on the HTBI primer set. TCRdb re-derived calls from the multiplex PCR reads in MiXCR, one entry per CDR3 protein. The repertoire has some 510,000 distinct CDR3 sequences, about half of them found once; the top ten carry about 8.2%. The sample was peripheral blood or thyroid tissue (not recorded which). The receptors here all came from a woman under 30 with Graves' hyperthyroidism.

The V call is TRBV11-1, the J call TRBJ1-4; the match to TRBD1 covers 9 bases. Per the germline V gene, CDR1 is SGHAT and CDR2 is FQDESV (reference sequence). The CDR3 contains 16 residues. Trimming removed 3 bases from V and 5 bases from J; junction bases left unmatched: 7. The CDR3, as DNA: TGTGCCAGCAGCTTCTCCTTGGACAGGGGAAATGAAAAACTGTTTTTT. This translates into CASSFSLDRGNEKLFF.

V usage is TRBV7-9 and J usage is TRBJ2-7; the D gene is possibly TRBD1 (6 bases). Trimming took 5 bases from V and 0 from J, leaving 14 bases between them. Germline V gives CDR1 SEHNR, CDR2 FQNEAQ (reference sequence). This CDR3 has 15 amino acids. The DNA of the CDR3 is TGTGCCAGCAGCGTAGATCAGGGGCCCTCCTACGAGCAGTACTTC. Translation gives CASSVDQGPSYEQYF.

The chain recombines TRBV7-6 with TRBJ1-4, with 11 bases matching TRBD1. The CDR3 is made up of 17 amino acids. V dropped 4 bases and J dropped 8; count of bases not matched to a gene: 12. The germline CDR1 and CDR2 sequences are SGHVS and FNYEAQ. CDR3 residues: CASSSGQGAGYGEKLFF. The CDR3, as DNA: TGTGCCAGCAGCTCCGGACAGGGGGCAGGTTATGGCGAAAAACTGTTTTTT.

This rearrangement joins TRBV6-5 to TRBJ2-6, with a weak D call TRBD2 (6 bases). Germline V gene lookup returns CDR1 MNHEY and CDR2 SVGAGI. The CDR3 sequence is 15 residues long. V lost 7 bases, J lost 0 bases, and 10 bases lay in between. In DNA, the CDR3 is TGTGCCAGCAAGCGGGCTAGCTCTGGGGCCAACGTCCTGACTTTC. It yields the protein CASKRASSGANVLTF.

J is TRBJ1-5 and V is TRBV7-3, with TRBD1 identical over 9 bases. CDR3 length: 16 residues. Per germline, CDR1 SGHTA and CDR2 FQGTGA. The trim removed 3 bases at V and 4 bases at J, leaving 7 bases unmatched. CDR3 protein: CASSFADRGHNQPQHF. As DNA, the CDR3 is TGTGCCAGCAGCTTCGCGGACAGGGGCCATAATCAGCCCCAGCATTTT. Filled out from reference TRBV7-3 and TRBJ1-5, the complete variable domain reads GAGVSQTPSNKVTEKGKYVELRCDPISGHTALYWYRQSLGQGPEFLIYFQGTGAADDSGLPNDRFFAVRPEGSVSTLKIQRTERGDSAVYLCASSFADRGHNQPQHFGDGTRLSIL.

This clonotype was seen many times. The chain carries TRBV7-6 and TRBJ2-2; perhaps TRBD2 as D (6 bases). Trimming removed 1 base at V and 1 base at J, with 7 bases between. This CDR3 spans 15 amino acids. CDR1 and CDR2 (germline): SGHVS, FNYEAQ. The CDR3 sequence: CASSLVEGNTGELFF. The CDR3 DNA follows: TGTGCCAGCAGCTTAGTGGAGGGGAACACCGGGGAGCTGTTTTTT.

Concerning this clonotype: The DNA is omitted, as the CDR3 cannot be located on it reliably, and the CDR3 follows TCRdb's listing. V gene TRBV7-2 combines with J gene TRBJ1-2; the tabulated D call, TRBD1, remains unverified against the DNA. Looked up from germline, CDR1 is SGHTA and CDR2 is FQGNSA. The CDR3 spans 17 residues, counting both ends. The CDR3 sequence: CASSPGYEQYFGPGYTF.

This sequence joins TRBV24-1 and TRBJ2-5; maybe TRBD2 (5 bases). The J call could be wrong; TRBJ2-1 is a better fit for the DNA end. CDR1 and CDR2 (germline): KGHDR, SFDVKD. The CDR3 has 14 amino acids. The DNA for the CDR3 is TGTGCCACCAGTGAGGCCGGGGTCTCAAATGAGCAGTTCTTC. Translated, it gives CATSEAGVSNEQFF.

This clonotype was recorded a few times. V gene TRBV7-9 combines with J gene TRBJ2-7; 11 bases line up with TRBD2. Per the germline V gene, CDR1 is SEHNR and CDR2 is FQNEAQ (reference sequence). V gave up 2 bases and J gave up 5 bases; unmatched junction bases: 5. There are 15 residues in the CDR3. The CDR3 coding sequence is TGTGCCAGCAGCTTATCTAGCGGGAGGACCCACGAGCAGTACTTC. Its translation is CASSLSSGRTHEQYF. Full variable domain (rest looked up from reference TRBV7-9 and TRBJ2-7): DTGVSQNPRHKITKRGQNVTFRCDPISEHNRLYWYRQTLGQGPEFLTYFQNEAQLEKSRLLSDRFSAERPKGSFSTLEIQRTEQGDSAMYLCASSLSSGRTHEQYFGPGTRLTVT.

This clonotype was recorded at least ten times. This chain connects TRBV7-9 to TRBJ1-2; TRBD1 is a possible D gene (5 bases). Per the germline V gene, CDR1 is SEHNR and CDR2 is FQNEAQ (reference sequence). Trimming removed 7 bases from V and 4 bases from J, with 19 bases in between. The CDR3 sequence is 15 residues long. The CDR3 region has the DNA TGTGCCAGCACCCAGAGGGGTCAGCCCCTCTATGGCTACACCTTC. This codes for CASTQRGQPLYGYTF.

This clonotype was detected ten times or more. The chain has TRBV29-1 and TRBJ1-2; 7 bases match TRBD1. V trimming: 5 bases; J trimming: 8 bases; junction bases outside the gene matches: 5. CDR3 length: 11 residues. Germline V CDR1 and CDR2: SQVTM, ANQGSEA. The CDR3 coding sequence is TGCAGCGTTACAGGGGTAGGAGGCTACACCTTC. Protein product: CSVTGVGGYTF.

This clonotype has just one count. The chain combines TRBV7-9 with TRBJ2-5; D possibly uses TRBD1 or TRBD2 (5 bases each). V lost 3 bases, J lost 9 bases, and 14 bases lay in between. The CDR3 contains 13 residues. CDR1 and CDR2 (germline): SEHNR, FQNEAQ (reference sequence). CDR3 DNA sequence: TGTGCCAGCAGCTTGGCCGGGGACGTGTCCCAGTACTTC. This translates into CASSLAGDVSQYF.

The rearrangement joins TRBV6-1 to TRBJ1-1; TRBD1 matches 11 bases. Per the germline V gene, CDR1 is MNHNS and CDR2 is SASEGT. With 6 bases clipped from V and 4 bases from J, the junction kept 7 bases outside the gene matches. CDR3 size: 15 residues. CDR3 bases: TGTGCCAGCAGGTGGACAGGGGGCTTCGGCACTGAAGCTTTCTTT. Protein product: CASRWTGGFGTEAFF.

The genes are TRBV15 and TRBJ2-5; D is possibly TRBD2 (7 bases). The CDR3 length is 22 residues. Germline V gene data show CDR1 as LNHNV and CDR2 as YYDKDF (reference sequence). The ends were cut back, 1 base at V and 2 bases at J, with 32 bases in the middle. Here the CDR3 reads CATSRGLPGGGCGSLAQETQYF. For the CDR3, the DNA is TGTGCCACCAGCAGAGGACTACCCGGCGGGGGCTGCGGGAGTTTGGCACAAGAGACCCAGTACTTC. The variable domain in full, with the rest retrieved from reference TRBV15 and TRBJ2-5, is DAMVIQNPRYQVTQFGKPVTLSCSQTLNHNVMYWYQQKSSQAPKLLFHYYDKDFNNEADTPDNFQSRRPNTSFCFLDIRSPGLGDTAMYLCATSRGLPGGGCGSLAQETQYFGPGTRLLVL.